A single sample gave rise to the 16 T cell receptor beta chains below, sequenced in a study of naive and memory T cell subsets. The beta constant-region primer was an equimolar mix of two oligonucleotides covering TRBC1 and TRBC2. TCRdb recomputed calls from the UMI-ligation and nested PCR reads with MiXCR, one row per CDR3 protein. The sample lists roughly 140,000 distinct CDR3 sequences; approximately 15% were seen once. Source material: naive CD4+ T cells from blood. Receptors originate from a human donor in good health.

This clonotype was seen a few times. The chain uses TRBV12-3 or TRBV12-4 and TRBJ1-2; D gene unclear. Trimming cost V 1 base and J 0 bases, with 6 bases left between them. The CDR3 extends over 14 amino acids. CDR3 bases: TGTGCCAGCAGTTTAGGGAGGGCTAACTATGGCTACACCTTC. It encodes CASSLGRANYGYTF.

Only a few counts were recorded for this clonotype. The chain uses TRBV10-3 and TRBJ2-3, with 7 bases lining up with TRBD1. V gave up 0 bases and J gave up 4 bases; unmatched junction bases: 7. CDR3 length: 16 amino acids. Germline assignment: CDR1 ENHRY and CDR2 SYGVKD. In nucleotides, the CDR3 is TGTGCCATCAGTGAGTCGCCCGGGGACAGATCAGATACGCAGTATTTT. Encoded protein: CAISESPGDRSDTQYF.

This clonotype was detected only a few times. The chain recombines TRBV9 with TRBJ2-1; TRBD2 agrees at 9 bases. The CDR3 has 18 residues. With 3 bases clipped from V and 2 bases from J, the junction kept 12 bases outside the gene matches. Germline CDR1 is SGDLS and CDR2 is YYNGEE. CDR3 bases: TGTGCCAGCAGCGGACGTGATCGTAGCGGGAGTGCCTACAATGAGCAGTTCTTC. This codes for CASSGRDRSGSAYNEQFF.

The chain joins TRBV4-1 to TRBJ1-5, with TRBD1 matching over 9 bases. The ends lost 1 base at V and 1 base at J; junction bases unmatched: 5. CDR1 is MGHRA, CDR2 YSYEKL, per germline. There are 17 residues in the CDR3. The CDR3: CASSQGDRAGSNQPQHF. CDR3 sequence (DNA): TGCGCCAGCAGCCAAGGGGACAGGGCCGGGAGCAATCAGCCCCAGCATTTT.

The V call is TRBV29-1, the J call TRBJ2-5; 7 nucleotides line up with TRBD2. The CDR3 contains 13 residues. The V segment lost 8 bases and the J segment 5 bases; nucleotides outside the gene matches: 11. Germline V gene lookup returns CDR1 SQVTM and CDR2 ANQGSEA. The CDR3: CSFYRGVRETQYF. The CDR3 DNA sequence: TGCAGCTTCTACCGGGGGGTTAGGGAGACCCAGTACTTC. Full variable domain (remainder filled in from reference TRBV29-1 and TRBJ2-5): SAVISQKPSRDICQRGTSLTIQCQVDSQVTMMFWYRQQPGQSLTLIATANQGSEATYESGFVIDKFPISRPNLTFSTLTVSNMSPEDSSIYLCSFYRGVRETQYFGPGTRLLVL.

The chain has TRBV7-9 and TRBJ2-3, with 7 bases fitting TRBD1. Trimming took 5 bases from V and 0 from J; bases not matched to a gene: 5. The CDR3 has 15 amino acids. Germline CDR1 SEHNR, CDR2 FQNEAQ (reference sequence). The CDR3 region is CASSEVTGSTDTQYF. CDR3 coding DNA: TGTGCCAGCAGCGAGGTGACAGGGAGCACAGATACGCAGTATTTT. The whole variable domain, remainder taken from reference TRBV7-9 and TRBJ2-3, is DTGVSQNPRHKITKRGQNVTFRCDPISEHNRLYWYRQTLGQGPEFLTYFQNEAQLEKSRLLSDRFSAERPKGSFSTLEIQRTEQGDSAMYLCASSEVTGSTDTQYFGPGTRLTVL.

This clonotype has more than one count but fewer than ten. This chain uses TRBV28 with TRBJ2-1, with 11 bases matching TRBD2. After removal of 3 bases from V and 3 bases from J, the junction contained 1 base not matched to a gene. Germline values: CDR1 MDHEN, CDR2 SYDVKM. The CDR3 extends over 15 amino acids. The CDR3 DNA reads as TGTGCCAGCAGTTTGACTAGCGGGGTCTACAATGAGCAGTTCTTC. Translated, it gives CASSLTSGVYNEQFF.

This clonotype has a handful of counts. This chain uses TRBV9 with TRBJ1-4; D is uncertain. The CDR3 has 15 residues. Germline V gene data show CDR1 as SGDLS and CDR2 as YYNGEE. The V and J ends lost 1 base and 6 bases respectively, with 13 bases between them. The CDR3, as DNA: TGTGCCAGCAGCGTAACCGGACTGACGGATGAAAAACTGTTTTTT. Residues: CASSVTGLTDEKLFF.

In DNA form, the CDR3 reads TGTGCCAGCAGCTTGGGGGCCGGACAGGGGAACACTGAAGCTTTCTTT. Translated: CASSLGAGQGNTEAFF. This chain links TRBV5-4 with TRBJ1-1, with 8 bases fitting TRBD1. This CDR3 is 16 amino acids long. The ends lost 0 bases at V and 1 base at J; junction bases unmatched: 5. CDR1 is SGHNT and CDR2 is YYREEE in the germline V gene (reference sequence).

The chain couples TRBV28 to TRBJ1-2; 7 bases match TRBD1. The CDR3 extends over 13 amino acids. Germline lookup yields CDR1 MDHEN and CDR2 SYDVKM. V lost 1 base, J lost 8 bases, and 4 bases stayed unmatched. For the CDR3, the DNA is TGTGCCAGCAGTTTATCAGGGGGAGTCGGCTACACCTTC. Its translation is CASSLSGGVGYTF.

This clonotype was recorded a few times. The chain joins TRBV5-1 to TRBJ1-1; 8 nucleotides agree with TRBD1. The CDR3 loop spans 13 amino acids. Germline CDR1 is SGHRS and CDR2 is YFSETQ. V dropped 0 bases and J dropped 8; count of bases not matched to a gene: 3. The CDR3 nucleotides read TGCGCCAGCAGCTTGGCCGGGACAGGCGAAGCTTTCTTT. Translated: CASSLAGTGEAFF.

Ten or more counts support this clonotype. This rearrangement joins TRBV20-1 to TRBJ2-7; D might be TRBD1 (6 bases). This CDR3 is 15 amino acids long. Trimming removed 1 base from V and 0 bases from J, with 13 bases in between. Germline V CDR1 and CDR2: DFQATT, SNEGSKA (reference sequence). In DNA form, the CDR3 reads TGCAGTGCTAGAGTAGCGAGGGGGAGCTCCTACGAGCAGTACTTC. Its protein product is CSARVARGSSYEQYF.

This clonotype has just a few counts. This chain connects TRBV30 to TRBJ1-5, with D perhaps TRBD1 (5 bases). CDR3 length: 13 amino acids. The germline V gene has CDR1 GTSNPN and CDR2 SVGIG (reference sequence). V dropped 0 bases and J dropped 7 bases, with 10 bases sitting between them. CDR3 sequence: CAWSVVGGQPQHF. CDR3 DNA: TGTGCCTGGAGTGTAGTGGGGGGGCAGCCCCAGCATTTT.

This clonotype was found a few times. V gene TRBV7-2 combines with J gene TRBJ2-1; 11 bases agree with TRBD2. The V and J ends lost 5 bases and 5 bases, in that order; junction bases with no gene match: 5. Germline values: CDR1 SGHTA, CDR2 FQGNSA. The CDR3 sequence is 15 residues long. Written as DNA, the CDR3 is TGTGCCAGCAGCCTGCTAGCGGGGGGAAACAATGAGCAGTTCTTC. Amino acids: CASSLLAGGNNEQFF.

This sequence joins TRBV28 and TRBJ2-7; D gene uncertain. Germline values: CDR1 MDHEN, CDR2 SYDVKM. The CDR3 loop spans 13 amino acids. V lost 3 bases and J lost 6, with 12 bases in between. The CDR3 here is CASSLSAPGEQYF. The CDR3 DNA reads as TGTGCCAGCAGTTTGTCTGCCCCGGGCGAGCAGTACTTC.

This clonotype occurred a few times. The gene calls are TRBV28 and TRBJ2-3; 9 bases map to TRBD2. CDR1 MDHEN and CDR2 SYDVKM come from the germline V gene. This CDR3 spans 14 amino acids. With V trimmed by 7 bases and J by 6 bases, 8 bases remained unmatched. CDR3 nucleotide sequence: TGTGCCAGCATGACTAGCGGACGAGGGGATACGCAGTATTTT. Protein product: CASMTSGRGDTQYF.